This TCR beta chain derives from a study of T cell clones after liver transplantation. Study in general: Post-transplant blood was tracked for graft-donor-reactive T cell clones identified in a pre-transplant mixed lymphocyte reaction. HCV positivity affected three of eight recipients; the rest lacked autoimmune or viral indications.

Looked up from germline, CDR1 is MNHEY and CDR2 is SVGAGI. The CDR3 sequence is 13 residues long. The germline V and J ends were trimmed by 0 bases and 7 bases, with 6 bases remaining between them. Study-level points and caveats: Donor-reactive sequences fell more than third party-reactive ones, suggesting partial deletion.

This clone was seen just once. What it recognizes is unknown. TCRdb's table, derived via immunoSEQ multiplex PCR, lists solely in-frame clones and lacks some. The sample yields about 120,000 clones, over 75% seen once. The rearrangement links TRBV6-5 to TRBJ2-2; D is undetermined. Material: CD4+ T cells from blood, obtained 12 months after liver transplant. The clonotype originates from a human patient who received a liver transplant. These T cells may partly come from the graft donor. The DNA of the CDR3 is TGTGCCAGCAGTTACTCGCCGAACGGGGAGCTGTTTTTT. It is translated as CASSYSPNGELFF.